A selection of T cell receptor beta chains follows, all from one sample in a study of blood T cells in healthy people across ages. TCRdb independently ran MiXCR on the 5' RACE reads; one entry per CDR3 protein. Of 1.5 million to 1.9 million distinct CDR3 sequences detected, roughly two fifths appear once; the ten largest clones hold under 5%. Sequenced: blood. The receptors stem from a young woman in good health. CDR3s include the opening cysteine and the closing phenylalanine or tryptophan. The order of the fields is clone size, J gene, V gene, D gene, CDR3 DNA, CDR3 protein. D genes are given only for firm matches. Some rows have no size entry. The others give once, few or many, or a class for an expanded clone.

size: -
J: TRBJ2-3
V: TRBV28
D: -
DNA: TGTGCCAGCAGGTCATTGGGGGGCATTAATACGCAGTATTTT
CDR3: CASRSLGGINTQYF

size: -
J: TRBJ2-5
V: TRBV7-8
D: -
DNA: TGTGCCAGCAGCTTAGGGTTCAGGGTAGAGACCCAGTACTTC
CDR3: CASSLGFRVETQYF

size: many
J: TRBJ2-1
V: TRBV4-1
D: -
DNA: TGCGCCAGCAGCCAGGAGTATTACAATGAGCAGTTCTTC
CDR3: CASSQEYYNEQFF

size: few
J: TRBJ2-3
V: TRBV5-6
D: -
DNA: TGTGCCAGCAACCGAAAGACAGGGACTAGCACAGATACGCAGTATTTT
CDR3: CASNRKTGTSTDTQYF

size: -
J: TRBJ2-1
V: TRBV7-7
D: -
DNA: TGTGCTAGCAGCCCTCACATAGTTGGGGGTTCTGATGAGCAGTTCTTC
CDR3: CASSPHIVGGSDEQFF

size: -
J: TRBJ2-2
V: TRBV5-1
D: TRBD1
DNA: TGCGCCAGCAGCGCCGGGACAGGGGCTCTCACCGGGGAGCTGTTTTTT
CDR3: CASSAGTGALTGELFF

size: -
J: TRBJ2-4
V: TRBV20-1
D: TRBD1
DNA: TGCAGTGCTAGAGATTATTTCGGGACAGGGGGCGTAAACATTCAGTACTTC
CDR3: CSARDYFGTGGVNIQYF

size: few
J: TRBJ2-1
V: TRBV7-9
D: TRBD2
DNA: TGTGCCAGCAGCTTCAATATGGGACTAGCGGACAATGAGCAGTTCTTC
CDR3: CASSFNMGLADNEQFF

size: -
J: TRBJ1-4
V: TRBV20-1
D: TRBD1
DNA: TGCAGTGCTAGGGGACAGGGGGCTTCTAATGAAAAACTGTTTTTT
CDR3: CSARGQGASNEKLFF

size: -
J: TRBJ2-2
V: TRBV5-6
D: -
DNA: TGTGCCAGGAGCGGGGAGCTGTTTTTT
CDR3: CARSGELFF

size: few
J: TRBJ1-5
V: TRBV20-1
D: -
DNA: TGCAGTGCTGAGGGAGACGTTGGGCAGCCCCAGCATTTT
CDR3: CSAEGDVGQPQHF

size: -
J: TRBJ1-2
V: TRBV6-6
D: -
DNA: TGTGCCAGCAGTTACGAGGGTCGGGAGTATGGCTACACCTTC
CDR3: CASSYEGREYGYTF

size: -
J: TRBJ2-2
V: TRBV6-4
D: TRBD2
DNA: TGTGCCAGCAGTGACTCCGGACTAGGTACAACCGGGGAGCTGTTTTTT
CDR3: CASSDSGLGTTGELFF

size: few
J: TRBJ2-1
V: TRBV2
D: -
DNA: TGTGCCAGCAGGGGCGGACTCCGGCACGGCAATGCGCAGTTCTTC
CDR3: CASRGGLRHGNAQFF

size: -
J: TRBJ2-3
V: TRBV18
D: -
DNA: TGTGCCAGCTCACCGACGGGGTCACGGGATACGCAGTATTTT
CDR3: CASSPTGSRDTQYF

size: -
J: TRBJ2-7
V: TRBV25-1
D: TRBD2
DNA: TGTGCCAGCAGTGAATATATCGGGAGGGCAGGGGAGCAGTACTTC
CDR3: CASSEYIGRAGEQYF

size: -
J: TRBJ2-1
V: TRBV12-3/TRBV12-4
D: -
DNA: TGTGCCAGCAGGGCCCCTCGGAGTTACAATGAGCAGTTCTTC
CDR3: CASRAPRSYNEQFF

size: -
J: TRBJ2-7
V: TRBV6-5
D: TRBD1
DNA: TGTGCCAGCAGTTGCGGGACAGGGCTCGAGCAGTACTTC
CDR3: CASSCGTGLEQYF

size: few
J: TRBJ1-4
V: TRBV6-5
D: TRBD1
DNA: TGTGCCAGCAGCCTCTCAGGGGGTTTGGAAAAACTGTTTTTT
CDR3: CASSLSGGLEKLFF

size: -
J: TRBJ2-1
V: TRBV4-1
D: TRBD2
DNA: TGCGCCAGCAGCCAAAAAAGCGGGAGGCATTACAATGGGCAGTTCTTC
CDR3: CASSQKSGRHYNGQFF

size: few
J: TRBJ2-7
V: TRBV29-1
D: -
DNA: TGCAGCGTCCTAAGGGGCAGCTACGAGCAGTACTTC
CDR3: CSVLRGSYEQYF

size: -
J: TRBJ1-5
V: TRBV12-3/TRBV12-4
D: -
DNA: TGTGCCAGCAGTGGGGACGGGGCTGGGCCCCAGCATTTT
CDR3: CASSGDGAGPQHF

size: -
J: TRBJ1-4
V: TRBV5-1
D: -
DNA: TGCGCCAGCAGCTTCTCCGGGACGGAGAGCGAAAAACTGTTTTTT
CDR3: CASSFSGTESEKLFF

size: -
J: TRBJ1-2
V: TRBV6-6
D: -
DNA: TGTGCCAGCAGTTACTCGGCCTACGGGGGATATGGCTACACCTTC
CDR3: CASSYSAYGGYGYTF

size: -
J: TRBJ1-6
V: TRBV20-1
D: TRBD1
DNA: TGCAGTGCTAGCCGAACAGGGGGAAGCTCACCCCTCCACTTT
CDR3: CSASRTGGSSPLHF

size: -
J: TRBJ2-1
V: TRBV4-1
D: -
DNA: TGCGCCAGCAGCCAGTCCGCAGAGGCGGGGCAGTTCTTC
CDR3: CASSQSAEAGQFF

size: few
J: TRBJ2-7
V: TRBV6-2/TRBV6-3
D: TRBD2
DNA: TGTGCCAGCAGTTACCCGGGACTAGCGGAGCGAACCTACGAGCAGTACTTC
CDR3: CASSYPGLAERTYEQYF

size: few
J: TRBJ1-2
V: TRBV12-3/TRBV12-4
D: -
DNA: TGTGCCAGCAGTTCCGGGATTTTGGGCTACACCTTC
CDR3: CASSSGILGYTF

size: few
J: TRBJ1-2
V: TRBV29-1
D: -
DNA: TGCAGCGTTGAGGTGGAACAAGGCTTCTATGGCTACACCTTC
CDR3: CSVEVEQGFYGYTF

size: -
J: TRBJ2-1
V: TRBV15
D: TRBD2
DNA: TGTGCCACCAGCAGTCCGGGGGGACTAGTCATGTTTCTAAGCTCCTACAATGAGCAGTTCTTC
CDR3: CATSSPGGLVMFLSSYNEQFF

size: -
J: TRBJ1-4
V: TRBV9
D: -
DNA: TGTGCCTGCAGCCCTTGGACGGATTCAGCTAATGAAAAACTGTTTTTT
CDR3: CACSPWTDSANEKLFF

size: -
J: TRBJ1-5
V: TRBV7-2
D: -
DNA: TGTGCCAGCAGCCCCGACGGGGGGGGACAGCCCCAGCATTTT
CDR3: CASSPDGGGQPQHF

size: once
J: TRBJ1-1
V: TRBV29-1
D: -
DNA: TGCAGCGTTGCTGAGTTGGGGAACACTGAAGCTTTCTTT
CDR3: CSVAELGNTEAFF

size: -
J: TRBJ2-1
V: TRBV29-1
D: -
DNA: TGCAGCGTTGATGTCACCCTAGAGTCAATAAGCAATGAGCAGTTCTTC
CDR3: CSVDVTLESISNEQFF

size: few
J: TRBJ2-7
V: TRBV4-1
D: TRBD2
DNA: TGCGCCAGCAGCCACCCGGGACTAGCGCCTAGCTACGAGCAGTACTTC
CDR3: CASSHPGLAPSYEQYF

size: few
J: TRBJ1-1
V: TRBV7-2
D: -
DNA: TGTGCCAGCAGCCTACGACCCCGGCAGGTTCGTTCGACTGAAGCTTTCTTT
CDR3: CASSLRPRQVRSTEAFF

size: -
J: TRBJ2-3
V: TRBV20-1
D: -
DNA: TGCAGTTCGAAGGGGGGGTCCCTCGGAGATACGCAGTATTTT
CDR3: CSSKGGSLGDTQYF

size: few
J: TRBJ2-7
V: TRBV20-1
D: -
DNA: TGCAGTGCTAGGCCCCGGGACACAGATTACGAGCAGTACTTC
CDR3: CSARPRDTDYEQYF

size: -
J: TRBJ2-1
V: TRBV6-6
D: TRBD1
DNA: TGTGCCAGCAGTTTTTCCGACAGGGGCTATGAGCAGTTCTTC
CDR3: CASSFSDRGYEQFF

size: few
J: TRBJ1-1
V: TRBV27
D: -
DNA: TGTGCCAGCAGTTTCACAGGGATGGAAGGTGAAGCTTTCTTT
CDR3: CASSFTGMEGEAFF

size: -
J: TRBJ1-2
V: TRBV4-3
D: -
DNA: TGCGCCAGCAGCCAAGATATATCGGGGTTTGGCTACACCTTC
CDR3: CASSQDISGFGYTF

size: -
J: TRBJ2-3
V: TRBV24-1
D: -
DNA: TGTGCCACCAGTGACCCGGGGGATTCAGATACGCAGTATTTT
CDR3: CATSDPGDSDTQYF

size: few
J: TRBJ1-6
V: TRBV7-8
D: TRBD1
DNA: TGTGCCAGCAGCTTATTCCGGGACAGTCGAGATTCACCCCTCCACTTT
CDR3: CASSLFRDSRDSPLHF

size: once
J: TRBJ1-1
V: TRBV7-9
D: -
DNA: TGTGCCAGCAGCCTGATCATCACTGAAGCTTTCTTT
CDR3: CASSLIITEAFF

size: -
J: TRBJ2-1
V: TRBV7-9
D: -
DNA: TGTGCCAGCAGCTTTTCGGGCATAACGGGGCGACCCTACAATGAGCAGTTCTTC
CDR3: CASSFSGITGRPYNEQFF

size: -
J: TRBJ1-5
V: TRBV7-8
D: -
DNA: TGTGCCAGCAACAAAGACAGCAATCAGCCCCAGCATTTT
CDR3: CASNKDSNQPQHF